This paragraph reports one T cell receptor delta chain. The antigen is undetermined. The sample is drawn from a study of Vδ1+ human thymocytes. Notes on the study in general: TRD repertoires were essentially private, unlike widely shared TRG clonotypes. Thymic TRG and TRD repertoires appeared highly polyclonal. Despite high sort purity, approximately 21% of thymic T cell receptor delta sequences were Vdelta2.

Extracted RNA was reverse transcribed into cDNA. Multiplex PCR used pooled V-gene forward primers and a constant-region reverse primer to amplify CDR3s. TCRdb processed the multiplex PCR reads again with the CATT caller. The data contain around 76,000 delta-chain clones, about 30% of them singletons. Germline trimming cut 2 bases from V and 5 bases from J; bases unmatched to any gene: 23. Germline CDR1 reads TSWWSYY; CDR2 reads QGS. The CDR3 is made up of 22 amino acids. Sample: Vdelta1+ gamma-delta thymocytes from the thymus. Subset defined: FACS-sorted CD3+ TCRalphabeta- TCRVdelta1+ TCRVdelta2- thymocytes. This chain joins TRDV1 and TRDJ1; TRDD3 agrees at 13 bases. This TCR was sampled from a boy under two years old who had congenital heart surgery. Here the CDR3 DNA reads TGTGCTCTTGGGGAAGGGGGTCTTCGTCACTATACTGGGGGATACGCCACAGATAAACTCATCTTT. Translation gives CALGEGGLRHYTGGYATDKLIF.